The rows below give T cell receptor beta chains drawn from one sample of a study of patients and donors after allogeneic stem cell transplantation. TCRdb reanalysed the RT-PCR reads using MiXCR and keeps one entry per CDR3 protein. Of more than 150,000 distinct CDR3 sequences listed, around two fifths were seen once; the top ten hold 33%. Material for sequencing was blood, either unsorted or a sorted T cell fraction (not recorded which). The receptors shown here come from a human donor who was either an allogeneic HSCT recipient or a stem cell or donor lymphocyte infusion donor (not recorded which). It is not recorded whose cells these are; they may come from a transplant donor. The CDR3 runs from the conserved cysteine through the conserved F or W. D genes are given only for firm matches. Part of the rows lack a size; the others show once, few, many or a class for expanded clones.

.	.	TRBV15	TRBJ1-4	TGTGCCACCAGCAGAGGGGAGTCGGCAACTAATGAAAAACTGTTTTTT	CATSRGESATNEKLFF
few	.	TRBV28	TRBJ2-2	TGTGCCAGCAGCCCACTAGGGGTCGGGGAGCTGTTTTTT	CASSPLGVGELFF
.	.	TRBV7-3	TRBJ1-6	TGTGCCAGCAGCCCACAGGCGAGCTCCTATAATTCACCCCTCCACTTT	CASSPQASSYNSPLHF
few	.	TRBV28	TRBJ2-3	TGTGCCAGCAGCCCCTTTTTAGATACGCAGTATTTT	CASSPFLDTQYF
.	.	TRBV6-5	TRBJ1-1	TGTGCCAGCGGCCTCCTGCGAGCAGAAGCTTTCTTT	CASGLLRAEAFF
.	TRBD2	TRBV5-1	TRBJ2-1	TGCGCCAGCTCGGGACTAGCGGGGAACAATGAGCAGTTCTTC	CASSGLAGNNEQFF
.	TRBD2	TRBV12-3/TRBV12-4	TRBJ2-1	TGTGCCAGCAGTTCTCGGTGGAGCGGGATCATCGATGAGCAGTTCTTC	CASSSRWSGIIDEQFF
.	.	TRBV29-1	TRBJ2-5	TGCAGCGTTGTAGGAGGGTCGCAGGGGGAGACCCAGTACTTC	CSVVGGSQGETQYF
.	.	TRBV6-6	TRBJ1-1	TGTGCCAGCAGTTACTCAGCCAACCCCCCGGCGGAAGCTTTCTTT	CASSYSANPPAEAFF
.	.	TRBV12-3/TRBV12-4	TRBJ2-5	TGTGCCAGCAGTTTAATCACAGAGACCCAGTACTTC	CASSLITETQYF
few	.	TRBV12-3/TRBV12-4	TRBJ2-1	TGTGCCAGCAGGGGGACTTACAATGAGCAGTTCTTC	CASRGTYNEQFF
.	TRBD2	TRBV2	TRBJ2-1	TGTGCCAGCAGTGAAGTACGAACTAGCGCGTACAATGAGCAGTTCTTC	CASSEVRTSAYNEQFF
.	.	TRBV30	TRBJ1-3	TGTGCCTGGAGTTCAGGAAACACCATATATTTT	CAWSSGNTIYF
.	.	TRBV18	TRBJ1-1	TGTGCCAGCTCACCACTTAGTGTTGTTGGCGCTTTCTTT	CASSPLSVVGAFF
few	.	TRBV12-3/TRBV12-4	TRBJ1-2	TGTGCCAGCAGTCCGGGGAGGGCAGATGGCTACACCTTC	CASSPGRADGYTF
.	.	TRBV7-2	TRBJ2-2	TGTGCCAGCAGCTTAACGTGGGAGAAAGCGAACACCGGGGAGCTGTTTTTT	CASSLTWEKANTGELFF
many	.	TRBV6-5	TRBJ2-2	TGTGCCAGCAGTCCCCCAAGGCGGTTGAACACCGGGGAGCTGTTTTTT	CASSPPRRLNTGELFF
few	.	TRBV21-1	TRBJ2-3	TGTGCCAGCAGCCGACTCGGGACGGAACCAGATACGCAGTATTTT	CASSRLGTEPDTQYF
.	.	TRBV9	TRBJ1-1	TGTGCCAGCAGCGTAGCCGAAGCTTTGAACACTGAAGCTTTCTTT	CASSVAEALNTEAFF
.	TRBD2	TRBV5-5	TRBJ2-1	TGTGCCAGCCGGTTGGGGCTAGCGGGAGCGAATGAGCAGTTCTTC	CASRLGLAGANEQFF
few	.	TRBV6-5	TRBJ2-7	TGTGCCAGCAAAGACTTGCGGGACGAGCAGTACTTC	CASKDLRDEQYF
.	.	TRBV5-1	TRBJ2-5	TGCGCCAGCAGCTTGGACTATGAAGTAATGCCGTGGGGAGAGACCCAGTACTTC	CASSLDYEVMPWGETQYF
.	.	TRBV30	TRBJ1-2	TGTGCCTGGAGTGGCCACCAGGGAGGCGGCTATGGCTACACCTTC	CAWSGHQGGGYGYTF
.	.	TRBV4-3	TRBJ1-3	TGCGCCAGCAGCCCGTCATTGCCCCAGGGATCTGGAAACACCATATATTTT	CASSPSLPQGSGNTIYF
few	TRBD1	TRBV5-1	TRBJ1-2	TGCGCCAGCAGCTTGAGGAGGCTAACAGGGGATGGCTACACCTTC	CASSLRRLTGDGYTF
.	TRBD1	TRBV7-2	TRBJ2-2	TGTGCCAGCAGCTGGCAGGGGGCGAACGGGGAGCTGTTTTTT	CASSWQGANGELFF
once	.	TRBV27	TRBJ2-6	TGTGCCAGCAGACCAATCCAGGGGAGTGGGGCCAACGTCCTGACTTTC	CASRPIQGSGANVLTF
.	TRBD2	TRBV4-3	TRBJ2-1	TGCGCCAGCAGCCACTCGCTAGCGGGAATTTACAATGAGCAGTTCTTC	CASSHSLAGIYNEQFF
.	.	TRBV5-1	TRBJ1-1	TGCGCCAGCAGCCCCCTACCAGGGAACATGAACACTGAAGCTTTCTTT	CASSPLPGNMNTEAFF
.	TRBD2	TRBV10-2	TRBJ2-2	TGCGCCAGCAGACCGACTAGCGGGGAGAACACCCGGGAGCTGTTTTTT	CASRPTSGENTRELFF
.	TRBD1	TRBV9	TRBJ1-1	TGTGCCAGCAGCCTTGGTGAACAGGGGGCAGGCACTGAAGCTTTCTTT	CASSLGEQGAGTEAFF
few	.	TRBV9	TRBJ2-4	TGTGCCAGCAGCCCCCGCGGGCAGGTCATTCAGTACTTC	CASSPRGQVIQYF
.	.	TRBV29-1	TRBJ1-3	TGCAGCGTTAAGCGGACAGTCTCTGGAAACACCATATATTTT	CSVKRTVSGNTIYF
few	.	TRBV25-1	TRBJ2-5	TGTGCCAGCAGTAGGTTAGGCGGTGACCACCAAGAGACCCAGTACTTC	CASSRLGGDHQETQYF
few	TRBD2	TRBV5-1	TRBJ2-1	TGTGCCAGCAGCTTAACTAGCGGGAGCTCCTACAATGAGCAGTTCTTC	CASSLTSGSSYNEQFF
.	.	TRBV27	TRBJ2-1	TGTGCCAGCAGAATCTACAATGAGCAGTTCTTC	CASRIYNEQFF
.	.	TRBV5-6	TRBJ1-1	TGTGCCAGCAGCTTCCTTGGGGGGGACTTTAAAGCTTTCTTT	CASSFLGGDFKAFF
.	.	TRBV29-1	TRBJ2-7	TGCAGCGTTCTTGGGATCAGCTCCTACGAGCAGTACTTC	CSVLGISSYEQYF
.	.	TRBV20-1	TRBJ1-1	TGCAGTGCTACAATAGAGGGACGGATGAACACTGAAGCTTTCTTT	CSATIEGRMNTEAFF
.	TRBD1	TRBV6-6	TRBJ2-3	TGTGCCAGCAATCACAGGGGAACTAGCACAGATACGCAGTATTTT	CASNHRGTSTDTQYF
.	.	TRBV29-1	TRBJ1-2	TGCAGCGTTCCCTGGGGGGGGCAGAATTACTATGGCTACACCTTC	CSVPWGGQNYYGYTF
.	TRBD1	TRBV20-1	TRBJ1-1	TGCAGTGCGGAGGGGACAGCGAACACTGAAGCTTTCTTT	CSAEGTANTEAFF
few	.	TRBV27	TRBJ2-1	TGTGCCAGCAGTTTAGTGTCCCACAATGAGCAGTTCTTC	CASSLVSHNEQFF
few	.	TRBV4-1	TRBJ1-1	TGCGCCAGCAGCCAAGATTTGACGGAACCAACGGAGAACACTGAAGCTTTCTTT	CASSQDLTEPTENTEAFF
few	.	TRBV29-1	TRBJ2-7	TGCAGCGTTGACGGGGAGGCCTACGAGCAGTACTTC	CSVDGEAYEQYF
few	.	TRBV21-1	TRBJ1-1	TGTGCCAGCAGCAAAGTGGAGGGGATGAACACTGAAGCTTTCTTT	CASSKVEGMNTEAFF
.	TRBD1	TRBV7-9	TRBJ1-4	TGTGCCAGCAGCCCGGGGACAGGGAATGAAAAACTGTTTTTT	CASSPGTGNEKLFF
.	TRBD1	TRBV5-1	TRBJ1-2	TGCGCCAGCAGCCCTGGCGGGGACAGGGGCGGCTACACCTTC	CASSPGGDRGGYTF
few	TRBD1	TRBV27	TRBJ1-4	TGTGCCAGCAGTTTTGGGGACAGGGATGAAAAACTGTTTTTT	CASSFGDRDEKLFF
few	.	TRBV4-3	TRBJ1-2	TGCGCCAGCAGCCAAGGGGAGGGTGTGGGTGCGGGCTACACCTTC	CASSQGEGVGAGYTF